Following are 2 T cell receptor beta chains from one sample sequenced in a study of blood T cell repertoires in COVID-19. TCRdb's copy holds only in-frame clones and misses some; the assay was immunoSEQ multiplex PCR. The table records some 97,000 clones, around four fifths of them present only once. Sequenced: peripheral blood. Receptors were obtained from a middle-aged man with active or convalescent COVID-19.

The chain combines TRBV5-6 with TRBJ2-2; 13 bases fit TRBD2. CDR1 and CDR2 from the germline V gene are SGHDT and YYEEEE. V was pared by 4 bases and J by 4 bases, with 4 bases of the junction left unmatched. CDR3 size: 16 residues. In DNA, the CDR3 is TGTGCCAGCAGCCGAGGACTAGCGGGAGTCACCGGGGAGCTGTTTTTT. Its translation: CASSRGLAGVTGELFF. Using reference TRBV5-6 and TRBJ2-2 for the parts outside the CDR3, the full variable domain is DAGVTQSPTHLIKTRGQQVTLRCSPKSGHDTVSWYQQALGQGPQFIFQYYEEEERQRGNFPDRFSGHQFPNYSSELNVNALLLGDSALYLCASSRGLAGVTGELFFGEGSRLTVL.

This sequence joins TRBV3-1 (or the pseudogene TRBV3-2) and TRBJ2-3; TRBD1 agrees at 8 bases. The CDR3 length is 15 residues. J was trimmed by 4 bases and V by 3 bases; bases with no gene match: 6. Germline CDR1 reads LGHDT; CDR2 reads YNNKEL (reference sequence). The CDR3 region is CASSHLQGAADTQYF. The CDR3, as DNA: TGTGCCAGCAGCCACCTGCAGGGGGCCGCAGATACGCAGTATTTT.